This T cell receptor (beta chain) was recorded in a study of breast tumors, draining lymph nodes, adjacent tissues. In germline, CDR1 is SGHTA, CDR2 FQGTGA. The CDR3 contains 17 residues. Trimming took 1 base from V and 1 from J; bases not matched to a gene: 6. Study results and limitations: Luminal-like breast cancer showed significantly greater tumor-nontumor repertoire similarity than basal-like breast cancer did. Tumors had less TCR diversity than lymph nodes, more than nontumor tissue. Data fit most tumor T cells coming from lymph node, expanding in tumor.

Concerning this clonotype itself: Its specificity is unknown.

Each CDR3 protein is one row after TCRdb ran MiXCR on the multiplex PCR reads. The table includes tens of thousands of distinct CDR3 sequences, 20% to 25% detected once. The rearrangement links TRBV7-3 to TRBJ2-2, with 7 bases lining up with TRBD2. The TCR comes from a female donor with breast cancer. Some clones in this sample may be carry-over from other donors' samples. Source material: breast tumor tissue. CDR3 loop: CASSLNSAGVNTGELFF. The CDR3 nucleotides are TGTGCCAGCAGCTTAAATTCGGCGGGGGTGAACACCGGGGAGCTGTTTTTT.